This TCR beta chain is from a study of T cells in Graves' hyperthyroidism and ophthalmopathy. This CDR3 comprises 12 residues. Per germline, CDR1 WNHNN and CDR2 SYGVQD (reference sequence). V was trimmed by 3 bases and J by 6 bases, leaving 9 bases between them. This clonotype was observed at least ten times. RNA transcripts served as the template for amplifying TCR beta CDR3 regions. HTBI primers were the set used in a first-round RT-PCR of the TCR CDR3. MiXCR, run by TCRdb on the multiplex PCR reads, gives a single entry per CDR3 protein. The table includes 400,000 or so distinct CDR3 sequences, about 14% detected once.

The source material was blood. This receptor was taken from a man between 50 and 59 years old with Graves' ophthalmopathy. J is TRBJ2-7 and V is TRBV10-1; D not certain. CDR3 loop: CASSDSKGEQYF. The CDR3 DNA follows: TGCGCCAGCAGTGACTCCAAGGGCGAGCAGTACTTC.